This T cell receptor beta chain came from a study of tumor-infiltrating lymphocytes in primary liver carcinoma. The input was approximately 0.45 ug total RNA; TCR beta cDNA was made from it with a constant-region primer. Amplification in three nested multiplex PCR rounds with slightly modified ARM-PCR gave rise to TCR beta libraries. The first two PCR rounds used TRBV1-TRBV30 forward primers with a C-beta reverse primer, 9 to 11 cycles each. TCRdb redid the calling of the multiplex PCR reads with MiXCR, one entry per CDR3 protein. The sample yields around 80,000 distinct CDR3 sequences, about three quarters seen once. Looked up from germline, CDR1 is DFQATT and CDR2 is SNEGSKA (reference sequence). Trimming took 6 bases from V and 7 from J, leaving 17 bases between them. The CDR3 loop spans 13 amino acids. Starting material for RNA and DNA co-extraction consisted of roughly 17-31 mg of unsorted bulk tissue.

The receptor was isolated from a man in his forties or fifties with primary liver carcinoma and hepatitis B virus infection. The sequenced sample was liver tumor tissue from sampling region 1. Subset indicated: tumor region T1, superior pole. This chain links TRBV20-1 with TRBJ2-3; D perhaps matches TRBD2 (5 bases). The CDR3 is CSARLMEVNTQYF. The DNA for the CDR3 is TGCAGTGCCCGGTTAATGGAGGTAAATACGCAGTATTTT.